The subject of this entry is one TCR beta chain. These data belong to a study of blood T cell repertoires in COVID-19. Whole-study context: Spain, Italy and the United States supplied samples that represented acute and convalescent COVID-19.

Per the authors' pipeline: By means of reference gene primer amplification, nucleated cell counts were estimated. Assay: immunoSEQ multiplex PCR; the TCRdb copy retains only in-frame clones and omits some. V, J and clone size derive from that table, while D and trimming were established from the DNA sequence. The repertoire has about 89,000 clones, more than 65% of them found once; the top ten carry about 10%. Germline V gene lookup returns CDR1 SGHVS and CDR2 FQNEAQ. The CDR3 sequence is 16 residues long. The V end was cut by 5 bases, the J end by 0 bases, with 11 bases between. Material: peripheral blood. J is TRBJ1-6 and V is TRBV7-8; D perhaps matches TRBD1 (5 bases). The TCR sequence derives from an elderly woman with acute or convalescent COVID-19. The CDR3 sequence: CASSRGASSYNSPLHF. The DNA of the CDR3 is TGTGCCAGCAGCCGAGGGGCCAGCTCCTATAATTCACCCCTCCACTTT.